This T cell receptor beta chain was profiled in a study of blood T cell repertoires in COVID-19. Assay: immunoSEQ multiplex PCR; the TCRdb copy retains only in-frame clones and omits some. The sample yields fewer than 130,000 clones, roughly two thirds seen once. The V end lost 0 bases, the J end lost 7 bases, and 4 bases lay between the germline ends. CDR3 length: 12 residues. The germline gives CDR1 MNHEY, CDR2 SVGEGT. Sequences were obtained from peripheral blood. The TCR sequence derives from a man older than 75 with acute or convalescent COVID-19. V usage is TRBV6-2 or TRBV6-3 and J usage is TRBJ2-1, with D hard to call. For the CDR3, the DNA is TGTGCCAGCAGTTACTCCGGGAATGAGCAGTTCTTC. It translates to CASSYSGNEQFF.